This TCR beta chain comes out of a study of CD8 T cells in ankylosing spondylitis. Study-wide results and limits: As reported, disease-linked clones showed significant enrichment in matched ankylosing spondylitis synovial fluid.

This clonotype was counted only a few times. Its antigen is unidentified. The CDR3 has 15 residues. V gave up 5 bases and J gave up 8 bases; unmatched junction bases: 7. Germline V gene data show CDR1 as LGHDT and CDR2 as YNNKEL (reference sequence). The authors made TCR beta libraries by quantitative 5'-RACE with molecular barcodes. TCRdb re-called the 5' RACE reads with MiXCR, one entry per CDR3 protein. The sample has 250,000 to 300,000 distinct CDR3 sequences, 15% to 20% seen once. The V gene is TRBV3-1, the J gene TRBJ2-7; TRBD2 aligns across 15 bases. Sequencing input: blood, either unsorted or a sorted T cell fraction (not recorded which). The receptor comes from a male donor with ankylosing spondylitis or in good health (not recorded which). The CDR3: CASSEPGLAGGKQYF. CDR3 coding DNA: TGTGCCAGCAGCGAACCGGGACTAGCGGGAGGAAAGCAGTACTTC.